These T cell receptor beta chains were read from a single sample in a study of CD8 T cells in ankylosing spondylitis. TCRdb reprocessed the 5' RACE reads via MiXCR and lists one record per CDR3 protein. The sample holds some 220,000 distinct CDR3 sequences, approximately 8.4% seen once. The sequenced sample was blood, either unsorted or a sorted T cell fraction (not recorded which). The receptors originated from a female donor with ankylosing spondylitis or in good health (not recorded which). Both conserved end residues are part of each CDR3. The D gene is left open where the match is weak. Clone size is given for some rows only: seen once, a few or many times, or a class if the clone is expanded.

v_call	clone_size	j_call	d_call	cdr3_aa	cdr3_nt
TRBV6-1	many	TRBJ2-4	.	CASTGNRGDAKNIQYF	TGTGCCAGCACAGGGAACCGTGGGGACGCCAAAAACATTCAGTACTTC
TRBV12-3/TRBV12-4	many	TRBJ1-1	TRBD1	CASSPGQGAGRAEAFF	TGTGCCAGCAGCCCGGGACAGGGGGCAGGACGAGCTGAAGCTTTCTTT
TRBV11-3	.	TRBJ2-1	TRBD2	CASSRGGGGRINEQFF	TGTGCCAGCAGCCGGGGTGGGGGCGGGAGGATCAATGAGCAGTTCTTC
TRBV29-1	many	TRBJ2-2	TRBD2	CSVEEALAGSGELFF	TGCAGCGTTGAAGAGGCCCTAGCGGGGTCCGGGGAGCTGTTTTTT
TRBV7-2	many	TRBJ2-4	TRBD2	CASSLAYGVLAGIAKNIQYF	TGTGCCAGCAGCTTAGCGTATGGGGTCTTAGCGGGGATAGCCAAAAACATTCAGTACTTC
TRBV4-3	many	TRBJ2-4	TRBD1	CASGDRKNIQYF	TGCGCCAGCGGGGACAGGAAAAACATTCAGTACTTC
TRBV29-1	few	TRBJ2-7	TRBD2	CSVTSGDEQYF	TGCAGCGTGACTAGCGGGGATGAGCAGTACTTC
TRBV12-3/TRBV12-4	many	TRBJ1-1	.	CASSLRGINPEAFF	TGTGCCAGCAGTTTACGGGGGATTAATCCTGAAGCTTTCTTT
TRBV7-6	few	TRBJ2-5	.	CASSTTQETQYF	TGTGCCAGCAGCACAACTCAAGAGACCCAGTACTTC
TRBV20-1	.	TRBJ2-7	TRBD1	CSANQIRTGGSSYEQYF	TGCAGTGCTAACCAAATCAGGACAGGGGGTTCCTCCTACGAGCAGTACTTC
TRBV6-5	many	TRBJ1-1	.	CASSYSLNTEAFF	TGTGCCAGCAGTTACTCGTTGAACACTGAAGCTTTCTTT
TRBV27	many	TRBJ1-2	.	CASSLDRGARGGYTF	TGTGCCAGCAGTTTAGATAGAGGGGCGCGCGGAGGCTACACCTTC
TRBV5-1	many	TRBJ1-4	TRBD1	CASRPSGTGEGKLFF	TGCGCCAGCAGGCCGTCCGGGACAGGGGAGGGAAAACTGTTTTTT
TRBV3-1	many	TRBJ2-7	TRBD2	CASSHLPGLAGSAYEQYF	TGTGCCAGCAGCCATTTACCGGGACTAGCGGGCTCAGCCTACGAGCAGTACTTC
TRBV20-1	many	TRBJ2-3	.	CSPRPGNTDTQYF	TGCAGCCCGAGGCCGGGGAACACAGATACGCAGTATTTT
TRBV9	many	TRBJ2-1	.	CASSALMGNEQFF	TGTGCCAGCAGCGCCCTTATGGGGAATGAGCAGTTCTTC
TRBV5-5	many	TRBJ2-2	.	CASSLWGGADTGELFF	TGTGCCAGCAGCTTGTGGGGGGGCGCTGATACCGGGGAGCTGTTTTTT
TRBV12-3/TRBV12-4	many	TRBJ1-1	.	CASSTGGRWQNTEAFF	TGTGCCAGCAGTACCGGCGGGAGGTGGCAAAACACTGAAGCTTTCTTT
TRBV20-1	many	TRBJ2-5	TRBD2	CSAWSGDQETQYF	TGCAGTGCTTGGAGCGGGGATCAAGAGACCCAGTACTTC
TRBV5-5	many	TRBJ2-3	.	CASSLAKGATTQYF	TGTGCCAGCAGCTTGGCCAAGGGTGCTACTACGCAGTATTTT
TRBV12-5	many	TRBJ2-7	TRBD1	CASGLSLDRIYEQYF	TGTGCTAGTGGTTTGTCTCTGGACAGGATTTACGAGCAGTACTTC
TRBV20-1	many	TRBJ2-7	.	CSASPNSGSYEQYF	TGCAGTGCTAGCCCAAATAGCGGTTCCTACGAGCAGTACTTC
TRBV28	many	TRBJ1-3	.	CASSFRGRRDPGNTIYF	TGTGCCAGCAGCTTTAGAGGGAGGCGGGATCCTGGAAACACCATATATTTT
TRBV7-2	.	TRBJ2-1	.	CASSLIDRLQFF	TGTGCCAGCAGTCTCATTGACAGGTTGCAGTTCTTC
TRBV29-1	many	TRBJ2-3	TRBD2	CSAKKLAGAADTQYF	TGCAGCGCCAAAAAACTAGCGGGAGCCGCAGATACGCAGTATTTT
TRBV2	.	TRBJ2-7	.	CASRGALEQYF	TGTGCCAGCAGAGGAGCTCTAGAGCAGTACTTC
TRBV7-9	many	TRBJ2-5	.	CASSLGAGIVETQYF	TGTGCCAGCAGCTTAGGGGCAGGGATTGTGGAGACCCAGTACTTC
TRBV4-3	many	TRBJ2-3	.	CASSQDGVTDTQYF	TGCGCCAGCAGCCAAGATGGGGTCACAGATACGCAGTATTTT
TRBV28	few	TRBJ2-1	TRBD2	CASSLGLAGGPGTYNEQFF	TGTGCCAGCAGTTTAGGCCTAGCGGGAGGGCCGGGAACCTACAATGAGCAGTTCTTC
TRBV20-1	many	TRBJ1-6	.	CSALTAHNSPLHF	TGCAGTGCCCTGACAGCACACAATTCACCCCTCCACTTT
TRBV12-2	few	TRBJ1-5	.	CASRFSRGGDQPQHF	TGTGCAAGTCGCTTCTCCAGGGGTGGAGATCAGCCCCAGCATTTT
TRBV20-1	many	TRBJ2-1	.	CSARDTVNEQFF	TGCAGTGCTAGAGATACAGTTAATGAGCAGTTCTTC
TRBV5-1	many	TRBJ1-2	.	CASSSEGDYGYTF	TGCGCCAGCAGCTCGGAAGGTGATTATGGCTACACCTTC
TRBV6-2/TRBV6-3	many	TRBJ2-1	.	CASSYLAGEQFF	TGTGCCAGCAGTTACCTGGCGGGTGAGCAGTTCTTC
TRBV20-1	many	TRBJ2-7	TRBD2	CSARDRTGTISYEQYF	TGCAGTGCTAGAGATCGAACCGGGACTATATCCTACGAGCAGTACTTC
TRBV20-1	many	TRBJ2-7	.	CSAPFARGRNEQYF	TGCAGTGCTCCCTTCGCGAGAGGGAGAAACGAGCAGTACTTC
TRBV19	many	TRBJ1-1	TRBD1	CASKAGGTEAFF	TGTGCCAGTAAGGCAGGGGGCACTGAAGCTTTCTTT
TRBV5-1	many	TRBJ2-1	TRBD2	CASSRTSGISYNEQFF	TGCGCCAGCAGCCGGACTAGCGGGATCTCCTACAATGAGCAGTTCTTC
TRBV6-5	many	TRBJ2-2	.	CASSYGRTGELFF	TGTGCCAGCAGTTACGGGAGGACCGGGGAGCTGTTTTTT
TRBV30	many	TRBJ1-2	.	CAWSSGVYGYTF	TGTGCCTGGAGTTCAGGGGTCTATGGCTACACCTTC